The 17 T cell receptor beta chains below all came from one sample that was sequenced in a study of PD-1 blockade in mismatch repair-deficient tumors (dated by TCRdb to about 2017). The library was built by means of the immunoSEQ multiplex PCR assay. Held by TCRdb, this immuneACCESS table contains in-frame sequences only and omits some clones. Under half of the omission traces to an unresolved V gene where checked; the cause of the rest is unknown. The sample table holds some 66,000 clones, of which approximately 88% were seen once. Together, the top ten hold approximately 15% of the sample. Material: peripheral blood, obtained 52 weeks after starting pembrolizumab. The receptors originated from an adult with mismatch repair-deficient cancer.

This chain joins TRBV6-1 and TRBJ2-6; TRBD1 or TRBD2 may be the D gene (5 bases each). V gave up 4 bases and J gave up 7 bases, with 14 bases separating them. Germline assignment: CDR1 MNHNS and CDR2 SASEGT. This CDR3 spans 15 amino acids. CDR3: CASSARGVGANVLTF. CDR3 DNA: TGTGCCAGCAGTGCGAGGGGTGTTGGCGCCAACGTCCTGACTTTC.

The chain links TRBV6-4 to TRBJ2-2, with 12 bases aligning to TRBD2. Germline-derived CDR1 and CDR2 are MRHNA and SNTAGT. V lost 6 bases to trimming and J lost 4 bases; unmatched junction nucleotides: 3. The CDR3 consists of 15 residues. The CDR3 nucleotides read TGTGCCAGCAGAGGACTAGCGGGAACCACCGGGGAGCTGTTTTTT. This encodes CASRGLAGTTGELFF.

This clone showed up just a few times. The chain links TRBV30 to TRBJ1-5; unclear D gene. Trimming shortened V by 1 base and J by 0 bases, and 4 bases separated the two germline ends. The CDR3 consists of 13 residues. Germline CDR1 GTSNPN, CDR2 SVGIG (reference sequence). The CDR3 here is CAWSDGSNQPQHF. Here the CDR3 DNA reads TGTGCCTGGAGTGACGGTAGCAATCAGCCCCAGCATTTT. The full variable domain, its missing parts supplied by reference TRBV30 and TRBJ1-5, is SQTIHQWPATLVQPVGSPLSLECTVEGTSNPNLYWYRQAAGRGLQLLFYSVGIGQISSEVPQNLSASRPQDRQFILSSKKLLLSDSGFYLCAWSDGSNQPQHFGDGTRLSIL.

This chain links TRBV5-1 with TRBJ2-1, with D possibly TRBD1 on 5 matching bases. The CDR3 runs 16 residues. Per the germline V gene, CDR1 is SGHRS and CDR2 is YFSETQ. Trimming removed 0 bases at V and 2 bases at J, with 12 bases between. CDR3 region: CASSLAPQGTYNEQFF. The CDR3 DNA reads TGCGCCAGCAGCTTGGCCCCCCAGGGAACCTACAATGAGCAGTTCTTC.

The chain combines TRBV7-9 with TRBJ2-7, with D perhaps TRBD1 (5 bases). V was trimmed by 2 bases and J by 5 bases, leaving 7 bases between them. This CDR3 has 12 amino acids. Germline V CDR1 and CDR2: SEHNR, FQNEAQ (reference sequence). CDR3 sequence reads: CASSLTGHEQYF. The CDR3 DNA reads as TGTGCCAGCAGCTTAACAGGTCACGAGCAGTACTTC.

The chain has TRBV10-1 and TRBJ1-5, with D uncertain. CDR3 length: 16 amino acids. CDR1 and CDR2 (germline): WNHNN, SYGVQD (reference sequence). With 5 bases removed from V and 0 bases from J, the gap between germline ends came to 14 bases. The CDR3 DNA reads TGCGCCAGCAGTTCCACAGTTAGATATAGCAATCAGCCCCAGCATTTT. The encoded protein is CASSSTVRYSNQPQHF.

This rearrangement joins TRBV4-1 to TRBJ2-7; a weak D match, TRBD2 (5 bases). Germline loops: CDR1 MGHRA, CDR2 YSYEKL. V was pared by 3 bases and J by 2 bases, with 11 bases between. The CDR3 loop spans 14 amino acids. The CDR3 nucleotides are TGCGCCAGCAGCCAGACTACTCGAGCCTACGAGCAGTACTTC. Its translation is CASSQTTRAYEQYF.

This sequence joins TRBV5-6 and TRBJ1-2; D unresolved. V was clipped by 0 bases and J by 2 bases, with 2 bases between them. CDR3 length: 12 residues. The germline CDR1 and CDR2 sequences are SGHDT and YYEEEE. DNA of the CDR3: TGTGCCAGCAGCTTGGACAACTATGGCTACACCTTC. Translating it yields CASSLDNYGYTF.

DNA for the CDR3: TGTGCCAGCAGCTCTTCCTACGAGCAGTACTTC. It codes for CASSSSYEQYF. This chain links TRBV5-6 with TRBJ2-7; D is unresolved. This CDR3 has 11 residues. V was pared by 3 bases and J by 1 base, with 2 bases between. Germline V gives CDR1 SGHDT, CDR2 YYEEEE.

CDR3 in DNA: TGTGCCAGCAGTCCCAGACCGGGAACTTACAATGAGCAGTTCTTC. Protein sequence: CASSPRPGTYNEQFF. This sequence joins TRBV6-6 and TRBJ2-1, with D possibly TRBD2 on 5 matching bases. Per germline, CDR1 MNHNY and CDR2 SVGAGI (reference sequence). Trimming shortened V by 5 bases and J by 4 bases, and 15 bases separated the two germline ends. The CDR3 loop spans 15 amino acids.

The rearrangement joins TRBV5-5 to TRBJ2-2; 10 bases match TRBD1. Trimming cost V 4 bases and J 10 bases; bases outside gene matches: 13. The CDR3 consists of 16 residues. Looked up from germline, CDR1 is SGHKS and CDR2 is YYEKEE (reference sequence). Written as DNA, the CDR3 is TGTGCCAGCAGCAGTCCCGGGACAGGGGCCCTCGAGGAGCTGTTTTTT. It specifies CASSSPGTGALEELFF.

The chain employs TRBV27 and TRBJ1-5; D unclear. The CDR3 totals 15 residues. With 2 bases removed from V and 4 bases from J, the gap between germline ends came to 12 bases. Germline assignment: CDR1 MNHEY and CDR2 SMNVEV (reference sequence). CDR3 nucleotide sequence: TGTGCCAGCAGTTTAACTCCCCGTAAGAATCAGCCCCAGCATTTT. This gives the protein CASSLTPRKNQPQHF.

The chain couples TRBV27 to TRBJ1-5; TRBD1 matches 7 bases. Trimming took 5 bases from V and 3 from J; bases not matched to a gene: 7. The CDR3 spans 15 residues. In germline, CDR1 is MNHEY, CDR2 SMNVEV (reference sequence). CDR3 bases: TGTGCCAGCAGTCACCCTGAGGGGGCCAATCAGCCCCAGCATTTT. Residues: CASSHPEGANQPQHF.

The chain recombines TRBV29-1 with TRBJ2-7; 9 nucleotides match TRBD1. J was trimmed by 3 bases and V by 4 bases; bases with no gene match: 7. The CDR3 runs to 14 residues. Germline CDR1 SQVTM, CDR2 ANQGSEA. The CDR3 DNA reads as TGCAGCGTTGGCCGGGGACAGGGTGGCTACGAGCAGTACTTC. It specifies CSVGRGQGGYEQYF.

This clone appeared once. J is TRBJ2-2 and V is TRBV5-1, with a weak D call TRBD2 (6 bases). In germline, CDR1 is SGHRS, CDR2 YFSETQ. The CDR3 has 15 amino acids. V lost 5 bases and J lost 0, with 11 bases in between. This CDR3 is CASRPGTSNTGELFF. CDR3 DNA: TGCGCCAGCAGACCCGGGACTTCGAACACCGGGGAGCTGTTTTTT.

The J gene is TRBJ2-7, the V gene TRBV7-9; TRBD2 might be the D (5 bases). CDR1 and CDR2 from the germline V gene are SEHNR and FQNEAQ (reference sequence). Trimming removed 6 bases at V and 0 bases at J, with 9 bases between. The CDR3 sequence is 13 residues long. CDR3 bases: TGTGCCAGCAGAGGCGGGCTCTCCTACGAGCAGTACTTC. Protein: CASRGGLSYEQYF.

CDR3 in DNA: TGCGCCTCCCGGGACTACGTCCAGTACTTC. Translating it yields CASRDYVQYF. This chain uses TRBV10-2 with TRBJ2-7; 7 positions agree with TRBD2. J lost 10 bases, V lost 11 bases, and 8 bases had no gene match. The CDR3 consists of 10 residues. Germline CDR1 reads WSHSY; CDR2 reads SAAADI.